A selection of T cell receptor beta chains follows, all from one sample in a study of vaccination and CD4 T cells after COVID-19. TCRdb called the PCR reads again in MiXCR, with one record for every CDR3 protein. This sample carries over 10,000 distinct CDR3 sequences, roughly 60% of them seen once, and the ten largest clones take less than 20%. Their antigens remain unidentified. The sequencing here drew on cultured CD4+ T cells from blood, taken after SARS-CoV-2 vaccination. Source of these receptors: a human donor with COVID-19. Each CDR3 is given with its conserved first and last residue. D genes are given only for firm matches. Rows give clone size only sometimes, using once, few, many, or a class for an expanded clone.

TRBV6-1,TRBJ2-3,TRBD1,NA,TGTGCCAGCAGTAAACAGGGGGCATTTCGCACAGATACGCAGTATTTT,CASSKQGAFRTDTQYF
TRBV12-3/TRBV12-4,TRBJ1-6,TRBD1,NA,TGTGCCAGCAGCCTCCAGGGGGGGCTTAATTCACCCCTCCACTTT,CASSLQGGLNSPLHF
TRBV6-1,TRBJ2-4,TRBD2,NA,TGTGCCAGCAGGGCACGACTAGCGGCCAAAAACATTCAGTACTTC,CASRARLAAKNIQYF
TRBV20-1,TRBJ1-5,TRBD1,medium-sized,TGCAGTGCATGGAGGGGGACAGGGGGCACGGGCAATCAGCCCCAGCATTTT,CSAWRGTGGTGNQPQHF
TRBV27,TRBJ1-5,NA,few,TGTGCCAGCAGTCTTGAGGGGACATCGTCTAGCAATCAGCCCCAGCATTTT,CASSLEGTSSSNQPQHF
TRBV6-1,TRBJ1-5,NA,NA,TGTGCCAGCACCAATGGTGAGGTTGTCTTAAATCAGCCCCAGCATTTT,CASTNGEVVLNQPQHF
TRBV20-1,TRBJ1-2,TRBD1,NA,TGCAGTGCTCTCCAGGGACAGGTTTTGGGGGGCTACACCTTC,CSALQGQVLGGYTF
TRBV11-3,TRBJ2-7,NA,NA,TGTGCCAGCAGCTTAGGCCCTGGAAGCTCCTACGAGCAGTACTTC,CASSLGPGSSYEQYF
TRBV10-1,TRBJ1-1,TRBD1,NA,TGCGCCAGCAGTGAGTCCAGGGGGCAGTACACTGAAGCTTTCTTT,CASSESRGQYTEAFF
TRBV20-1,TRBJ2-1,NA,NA,TGCAGTGCGAGCCCTAGTGGCAATGAGCAGTTCTTC,CSASPSGNEQFF
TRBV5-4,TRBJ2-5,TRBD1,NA,TGTGCCAGCAGCACCAGACAGGGGGTCGTTCGGGAGACCCAGTACTTC,CASSTRQGVVRETQYF
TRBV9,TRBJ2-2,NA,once,TGTGCCAGCAGCGTAGCGTCGGGGGTGGCCGGGGAGCTGTTTTTT,CASSVASGVAGELFF
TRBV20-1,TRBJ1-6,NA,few,TGCAGTGCCAGTGACCAAACTATCGGGGGTAATTCACCCCTCCACTTT,CSASDQTIGGNSPLHF
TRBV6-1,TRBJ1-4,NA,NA,TGTGCCAGCACCCAACTATCGGTTAATGAAAAACTGTTTTTT,CASTQLSVNEKLFF
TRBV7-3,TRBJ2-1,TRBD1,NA,TGTGCCAGCAGCGTCGGACAGGGCCAAACACACAATGAGCAGTTCTTC,CASSVGQGQTHNEQFF
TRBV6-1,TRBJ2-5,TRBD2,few,TGTGCCAGCAGTGATAGCGGGGGGCCCCAAGAGACCCAGTACTTC,CASSDSGGPQETQYF
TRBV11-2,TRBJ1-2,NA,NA,TGTGCCAGCAGCCTAGTAGACAGCCTCTATGGCTACACCTTC,CASSLVDSLYGYTF
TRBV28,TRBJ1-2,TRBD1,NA,TGTGCCAGCAGTTCCGGACAGGGTAACTATGGCTACACCTTC,CASSSGQGNYGYTF
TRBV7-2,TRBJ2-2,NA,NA,TGTGCCAGCAGCTTAGGGGACGGGGGTGGGGAGCTGTTTTTT,CASSLGDGGGELFF
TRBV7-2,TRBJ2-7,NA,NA,TGTGCCAGCAGCGGTAGGGGGGGCGCGCGCGAGCAGTACTTC,CASSGRGGAREQYF
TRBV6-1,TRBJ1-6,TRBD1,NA,TGTGCCAGTGGGGGACAGGGGAATTCACCCCTCCACTTT,CASGGQGNSPLHF
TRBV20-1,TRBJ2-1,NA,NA,TGCAGTGCAGTTCGAAGGGGCGGGGTACTTAATGAGCAGTTCTTC,CSAVRRGGVLNEQFF
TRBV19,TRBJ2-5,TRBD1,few,TGTGCCAGTAGTAGGGGACAGGCGGTCCAAGAGACCCAGTACTTC,CASSRGQAVQETQYF
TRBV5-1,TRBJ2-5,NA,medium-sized,TGCGCCAGCAGCTTGGACAGTAGGGGGTGGGAGACCCAGTACTTC,CASSLDSRGWETQYF
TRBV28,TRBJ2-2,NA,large,TGTGCCAGCAGTTTGGGGGGAAACACCGGGGAGCTGTTTTTT,CASSLGGNTGELFF
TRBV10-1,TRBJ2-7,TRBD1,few,TGCGCCAGCAGGGGACAGGTCTGGCGCGAGCAGTACTTC,CASRGQVWREQYF
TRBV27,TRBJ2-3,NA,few,TGTGCCAGCAGTCAAGGCTTTGGCACAGATACGCAGTATTTT,CASSQGFGTDTQYF
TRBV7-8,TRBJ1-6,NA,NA,TGTGCCAGCAGACCCGACGGCTTTAATTCACCCCTCCACTTT,CASRPDGFNSPLHF
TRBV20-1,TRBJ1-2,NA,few,TGCAGTGCTAGAGATCCGGGGAAAACGAACTATGGCTACACCTTC,CSARDPGKTNYGYTF
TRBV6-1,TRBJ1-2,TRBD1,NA,TGTGCCAGCAACCCCGGGACAGGGGGACGCTATGGCTACACCTTC,CASNPGTGGRYGYTF
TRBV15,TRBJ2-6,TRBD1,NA,TGTGCCACCAGTCTGACACACAGGGGAACTGGGGCCAACGTCCTGACTTTC,CATSLTHRGTGANVLTF
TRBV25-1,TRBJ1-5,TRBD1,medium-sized,TGTGCCAGCAGTACACAGGGGCTCAATCAGCCCCAGCATTTT,CASSTQGLNQPQHF
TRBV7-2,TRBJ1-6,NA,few,TGTGCCAGCAGCTTTGGTCCCCGGGGGGGTAATTCACCCCTCCACTTT,CASSFGPRGGNSPLHF
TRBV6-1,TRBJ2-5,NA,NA,TGTGCCAGCAGTGAAACGCCAGGAAAAGAGACCCAGTACTTC,CASSETPGKETQYF
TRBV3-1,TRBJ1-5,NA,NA,TGTGCCAGCAGCCAAGGGGCGGAGCCCAATCAGCCCCAGCATTTT,CASSQGAEPNQPQHF
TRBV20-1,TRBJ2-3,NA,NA,TGCAGTGCCGAGGGGACGGCAACAGATACGCAGTATTTT,CSAEGTATDTQYF
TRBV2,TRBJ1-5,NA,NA,TGTGCCAGCAGTGAAAACCCCGGGAATCAGCCCCAGCATTTT,CASSENPGNQPQHF
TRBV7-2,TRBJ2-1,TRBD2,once,TGTGCCAGCAGCCCGTCCCTAGCGGGGGGCCGATACAATGAGCAGTTCTTC,CASSPSLAGGRYNEQFF
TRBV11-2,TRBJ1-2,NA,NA,TGTGCCAGCAGCTTATCTAGGGTGAGGGGAGGCTACACCTTC,CASSLSRVRGGYTF
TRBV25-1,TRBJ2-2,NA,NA,TGTGCCACCTCGGGTGGAGGGAAGTACACCGGGGAGCTGTTTTTT,CATSGGGKYTGELFF
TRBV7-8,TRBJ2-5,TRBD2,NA,TGTGCCAGCAGCTTAGGTCTAGCGGGGGGTCAAGAGACCCAGTACTTC,CASSLGLAGGQETQYF
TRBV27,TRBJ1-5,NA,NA,TGTGCCAGCAGGCGCGGGGGACAGCCCCAGCATTTT,CASRRGGQPQHF
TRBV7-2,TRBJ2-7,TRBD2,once,TGTGCCAGCAGCTCAACAGCGGGGGGGCGACAGTACTTC,CASSSTAGGRQYF
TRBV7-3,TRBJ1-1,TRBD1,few,TGTGCCAGCAGCCCGGACAGGATAGTTACTGAAGCTTTCTTT,CASSPDRIVTEAFF
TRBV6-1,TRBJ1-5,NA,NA,TGTGCCAGCAGTGAAGGCTCGGGACTTTCTCAGCCCCAGCATTTT,CASSEGSGLSQPQHF
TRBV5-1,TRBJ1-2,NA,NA,TGCGCCAGCAGCTTGGGGGGGGATTCTAACTATGGCTACACCTTC,CASSLGGDSNYGYTF
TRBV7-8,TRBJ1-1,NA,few,TGTGCCAGCACTTTACGGGTCAACACTGAAGCTTTCTTT,CASTLRVNTEAFF
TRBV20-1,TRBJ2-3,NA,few,TGCAGTGCTAGGGAGGGGTGGGCGACAGATACGCAGTATTTT,CSAREGWATDTQYF
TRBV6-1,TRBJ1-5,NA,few,TGTGCCAGCAGTGCACAGGGAGTTAGCAATCAGCCCCAGCATTTT,CASSAQGVSNQPQHF
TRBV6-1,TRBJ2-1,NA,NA,TGTGCCAGCAGTACCGGTGGGGGTCGGCCCAATGAGCAGTTCTTC,CASSTGGGRPNEQFF
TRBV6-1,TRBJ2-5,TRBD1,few,TGTGCCAGCAGCCCACGAAGGGGGCAGAGGGAGACCCAGTACTTC,CASSPRRGQRETQYF
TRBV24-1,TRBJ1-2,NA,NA,TGTGCCACCAGTGATGCGGGGGGTTATGGCTACACCTTC,CATSDAGGYGYTF
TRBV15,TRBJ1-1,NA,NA,TGTGCCACCAGCAGAGATCTGCCGGGGAACACTGAAGCTTTCTTT,CATSRDLPGNTEAFF
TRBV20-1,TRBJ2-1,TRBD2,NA,TGCAGTGCCATTGGGGACTACTACAATGAGCAGTTCTTC,CSAIGDYYNEQFF
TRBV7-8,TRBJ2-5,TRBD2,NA,TGTGCCAGCAGCTTAAATAGCGGGGGGGCCGGAGAGACCCAGTACTTC,CASSLNSGGAGETQYF
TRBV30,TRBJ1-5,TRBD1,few,TGTGCCTGGACCCGGACAGGAAGTAGCAATCAGCCCCAGCATTTT,CAWTRTGSSNQPQHF
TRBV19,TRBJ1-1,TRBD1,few,TGTGCCAGTACAAGCCCGACAGGGCGGAACACTGAAGCTTTCTTT,CASTSPTGRNTEAFF
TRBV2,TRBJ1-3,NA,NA,TGTGCCAGCACTCAAAAGGGGGGAAACACCATATATTTT,CASTQKGGNTIYF